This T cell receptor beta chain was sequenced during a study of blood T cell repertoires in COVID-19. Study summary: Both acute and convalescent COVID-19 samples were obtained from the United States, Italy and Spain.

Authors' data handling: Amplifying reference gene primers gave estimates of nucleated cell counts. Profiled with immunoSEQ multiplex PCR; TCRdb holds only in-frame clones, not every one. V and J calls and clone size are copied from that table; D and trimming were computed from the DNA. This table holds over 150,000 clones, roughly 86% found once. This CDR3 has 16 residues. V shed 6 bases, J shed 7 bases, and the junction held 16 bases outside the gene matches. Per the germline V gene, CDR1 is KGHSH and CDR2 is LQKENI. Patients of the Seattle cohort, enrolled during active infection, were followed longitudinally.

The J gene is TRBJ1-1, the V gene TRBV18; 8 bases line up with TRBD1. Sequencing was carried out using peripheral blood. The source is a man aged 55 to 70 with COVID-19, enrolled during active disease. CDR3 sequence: CASSGRGQKSSGEAFF. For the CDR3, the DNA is TGTGCCAGCTCCGGCAGGGGGCAAAAGTCGAGTGGTGAAGCTTTCTTT.